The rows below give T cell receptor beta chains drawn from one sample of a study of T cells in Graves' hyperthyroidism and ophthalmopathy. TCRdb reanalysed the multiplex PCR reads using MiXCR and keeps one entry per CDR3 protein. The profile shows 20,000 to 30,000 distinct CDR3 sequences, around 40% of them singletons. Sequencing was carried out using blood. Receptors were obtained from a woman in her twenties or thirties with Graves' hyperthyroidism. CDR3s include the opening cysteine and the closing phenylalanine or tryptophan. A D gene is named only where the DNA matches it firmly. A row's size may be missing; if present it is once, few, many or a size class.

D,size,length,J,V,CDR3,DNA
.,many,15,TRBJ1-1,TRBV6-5,CASSYDPTAYTEAFF,TGTGCCAGCAGTTACGACCCGACAGCTTACACTGAAGCTTTCTTT
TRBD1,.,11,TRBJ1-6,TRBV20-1,CSARTGSPLHF,TGCAGTGCTAGGACAGGGTCACCCCTCCACTTT
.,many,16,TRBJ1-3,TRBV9,CASSVGVGGLENTIYF,TGTGCCAGCAGCGTAGGCGTAGGGGGTCTCGAAAACACCATATATTTT
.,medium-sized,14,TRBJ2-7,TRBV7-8,CASSVLRGNYEQYF,TGTGCCAGCAGCGTACTCAGGGGAAACTACGAGCAGTACTTC
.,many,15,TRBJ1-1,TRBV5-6,CASSFMGGWNTEAFF,TGTGCCAGCAGCTTTATGGGGGGTTGGAACACTGAAGCTTTCTTT
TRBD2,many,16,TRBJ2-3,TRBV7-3,CASSLRAGAPPDTQYF,TGTGCCAGCAGCTTACGGGCGGGAGCCCCCCCAGATACGCAGTATTTT
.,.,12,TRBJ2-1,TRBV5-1,CASSLGGDEQFF,TGCGCCAGCAGCTTGGGGGGGGATGAGCAGTTCTTC
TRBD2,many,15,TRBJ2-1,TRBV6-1,CATTSGTSAINEQFF,TGTGCCACCACCTCCGGGACTAGCGCGATCAATGAGCAGTTCTTC
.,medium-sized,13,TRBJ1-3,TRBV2,CASSEGTGNTIYF,TGTGCCAGCAGTGAAGGGACTGGAAACACCATATATTTT
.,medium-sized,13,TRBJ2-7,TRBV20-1,CSASKGGYYEQYF,TGCAGTGCTAGTAAGGGTGGGTACTACGAGCAGTACTTC
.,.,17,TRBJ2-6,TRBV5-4,CASSLLRQSSGANVRTF,TGTGCCAGCAGCTTGCTCAGGCAAAGCTCCGGGGCCAACGTCCGGACTTTC
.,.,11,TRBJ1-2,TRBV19,CASQQGRRNTF,TGTGCCTCGCAGCAGGGCAGGAGGAACACCTTC
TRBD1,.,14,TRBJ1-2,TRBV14,CASSQEQGNYGYTF,TGTGCCAGCAGCCAAGAACAGGGGAACTATGGCTACACCTTC
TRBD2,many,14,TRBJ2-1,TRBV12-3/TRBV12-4,CASSTMTSANEQFF,TGTGCCAGCAGTACGATGACTAGCGCCAATGAGCAGTTCTTC
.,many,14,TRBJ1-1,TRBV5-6,CASSPQGLIAEAFF,TGTGCCAGCAGCCCCCAGGGTCTGATCGCTGAAGCTTTCTTT
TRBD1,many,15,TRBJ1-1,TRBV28,CASRPTGTVNTEAFF,TGTGCCAGCAGGCCTACCGGGACAGTTAACACTGAAGCTTTCTTT
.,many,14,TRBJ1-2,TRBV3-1,CASSRLGPLLGYTF,TGTGCCAGCAGCCGATTGGGACCGCTCCTTGGCTACACCTTC
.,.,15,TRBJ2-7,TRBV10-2,CASREPRIISYVQHF,TGCGCCAGCAGAGAGCCTCGGATTATCTCCTACGTGCAGCACTTC
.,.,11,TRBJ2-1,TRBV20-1,CSASGGPEQLF,TGCAGTGCTTCGGGTGGGCCGGAGCAGCTCTTC
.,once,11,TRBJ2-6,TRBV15,CATSRLIGGTF,TGTGCCACCAGCAGACTGATAGGAGGGACTTTC
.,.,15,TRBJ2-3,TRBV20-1,CSARDFGQGTDTQYF,TGCAGTGCTAGAGATTTTGGGCAGGGAACAGATACGCAGTATTTT
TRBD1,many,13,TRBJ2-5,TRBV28,CASSFGQGETQYF,TGTGCCAGCAGTTTTGGACAGGGGGAGACCCAGTACTTC
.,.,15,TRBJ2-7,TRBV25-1,CASSEYVGSPQLQYF,TGTGCCAGCAGTGAATATGTGGGGTCCCCCCAACTGCAGTACTTC
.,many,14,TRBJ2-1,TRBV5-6,CASSLVLGGGEQFF,TGTGCCAGCAGCTTGGTTTTGGGGGGCGGTGAGCAGTTCTTC
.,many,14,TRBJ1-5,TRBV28,CASSGFGGTQPQHF,TGTGCCAGCAGTGGATTTGGGGGGACCCAGCCCCAGCATTTT